In its sample, the clone carrying this TCR beta chain was seen a few times. This table comes from immunoSEQ multiplex PCR, and its TCRdb copy is limited to in-frame clones, with some not included. The table records roughly 260,000 clones, approximately 91% of them present only once. This sample stems from a study of blood T cell repertoires in COVID-19. What was sequenced was peripheral blood. This TCR was sampled from a woman in her thirties or forties who had recovered from COVID-19.

CDR3 nucleotides: TGTGCCAGCAGTTTTGACGGGTACGAGCAGTACTTC. Its translation is CASSFDGYEQYF. The genes are TRBV28 and TRBJ2-7; D is unclear. CDR3 size: 12 residues. CDR1 is MDHEN and CDR2 is SYDVKM in the germline V gene. V lost 3 bases, J lost 4 bases, and 7 bases lay in between. Full variable domain (remainder filled in from reference TRBV28 and TRBJ2-7): DVKVTQSSRYLVKRTGEKVFLECVQDMDHENMFWYRQDPGLGLRLIYFSYDVKMKEKGDIPEGYSVSREKKERFSLILESASTNQTSMYLCASSFDGYEQYFGPGTRLTVT.